Detailed here is one T cell receptor beta chain. Germline CDR1 reads LNHDA; CDR2 reads SQIVND (reference sequence). The V end lost 7 bases, the J end lost 6 bases, and 19 bases lay between the germline ends. CDR3 length equals 15 residues. The sample is drawn from a study of cytomegalovirus exposure and HLA in healthy donors. About the research overall: It was reported in a later analysis that the 120 validation repertoires used the same platform as the approximately 650 first-cohort repertoires.

The method was immunoSEQ multiplex PCR; TCRdb's version includes in-frame clones alone and lacks a portion of them. The table shows hundreds of thousands of clones, with 80% to 90% occurring only once. The TCR sequence derives from a woman between 18 and 29 years old in good health and CMV-seropositive. Sequencing used PBMCs. The chain employs TRBV19 and TRBJ2-1; tentatively, D is TRBD2 (6 bases). The CDR3 sequence is CASKWTGASFNEQFF. The CDR3 nucleotides read TGTGCCAGTAAATGGACGGGAGCCTCTTTCAATGAGCAGTTCTTC.